This T cell receptor (beta chain) was profiled in a study of CD8+ T cells in alopecia areata. Treatment denoted: oral pan-JAK inhibitor, 5-10 mg twice daily. As the sequencing template, cDNA was produced by extracting RNA and reverse transcribing it. Libraries were prepared by immunoSEQ multiplex PCR; TCRdb keeps only in-frame clonotypes and omits some of them. The sample lists fewer than 150,000 clones; approximately 52% were seen once. The germline gives CDR1 GTSNPN, CDR2 SVGIG (reference sequence). This CDR3 spans 15 amino acids. Trimming left V 0 bases short and J 2 bases short, with 14 bases between. General study findings and limits: Higher clonality and more expanded CD8+ clones appeared in lesional than normal scalp.

Worth noting for this clone: Its antigen is as yet unknown.

The chain carries TRBV30 and TRBJ2-7; D is perhaps TRBD1 (5 bases). This receptor was obtained from a human donor with alopecia areata. Sequencing was performed on CD8+ T cells sorted from blood, taken at week 4, from a patient treated with tofacitinib. CDR3 loop: CAWSVGLPLTYEQYF. CDR3 DNA: TGTGCCTGGAGTGTGGGGCTGCCCCTAACCTACGAGCAGTACTTC.